The 9 T cell receptor beta chains listed next were all sequenced from one sample in a study of blood T cell repertoires in COVID-19. Libraries were prepared by immunoSEQ multiplex PCR; TCRdb keeps only in-frame clonotypes and omits some of them. The sample shows about 68,000 clones, 86% of them seen only once. Sequencing input: peripheral blood. These receptors were collected from a man aged 50-59 years with acute or convalescent COVID-19.

The J gene is TRBJ1-5, the V gene TRBV18; perhaps TRBD1 as D (5 bases). V gave up 6 bases and J gave up 1 base, with 10 bases separating them. Germline assignment: CDR1 KGHSH and CDR2 LQKENI. The length of the CDR3 is 14 residues. CDR3 nucleotides: TGTGCCAGCTCGAGGACACTCAGCAATCAGCCCCAGCATTTT. Residues: CASSRTLSNQPQHF.

J is TRBJ2-5 and V is TRBV29-1, with 8 bases fitting TRBD2. Unmatched junction bases numbered 5, after V lost 7 bases and J lost 4 bases. CDR3 length: 12 amino acids. Germline V gives CDR1 SQVTM, CDR2 ANQGSEA. DNA for the CDR3: TGCAGCGGTCGCGGGGGGCCAGAGACCCAGTACTTC. It is translated as CSGRGGPETQYF.

This rearrangement joins TRBV6-5 to TRBJ1-5; D not resolved. V was trimmed by 5 bases and J by 8 bases, leaving 16 bases between them. Germline CDR1 and CDR2: MNHEY and SVGAGI. The CDR3 covers 14 residues. The CDR3 sequence: CASSMGRRMEPQHF. The CDR3 nucleotides are TGTGCCAGCAGTATGGGCAGACGTATGGAGCCCCAGCATTTT.

The chain is built from TRBV3-1 (or the pseudogene TRBV3-2) and TRBJ2-7; TRBD2 matches 10 bases. Germline trimming cut 8 bases from V and 3 bases from J; bases unmatched to any gene: 10. The CDR3 covers 15 residues. Germline values: CDR1 LGHDT, CDR2 YNNKEL (reference sequence). In DNA form, the CDR3 reads TGTGCCAGCCGGCCTGGTAGCGGGGGGTACTACGAGCAGTACTTC. This translates into CASRPGSGGYYEQYF.

V is TRBV9 and J is TRBJ2-7; a weak D match, TRBD2 (5 bases). The V end was cut by 2 bases, the J end by 5 bases, with 14 bases between. This CDR3 contains 14 residues. Germline V gives CDR1 SGDLS, CDR2 YYNGEE. CDR3 loop: CASSVGLGPDEQYF. CDR3 bases: TGTGCCAGCAGCGTTGGACTCGGACCTGACGAGCAGTACTTC. Full variable domain (remainder filled in from reference TRBV9 and TRBJ2-7): DSGVTQTPKHLITATGQRVTLRCSPRSGDLSVYWYQQSLDQGLQFLIQYYNGEERAKGNILERFSAQQFPDLHSELNLSSLELGDSALYFCASSVGLGPDEQYFGPGTRLTVT.

The chain has TRBV7-8 and TRBJ2-7; 8 bases map to TRBD2. The CDR3 runs 14 residues. The V gene's germline CDR1 is SGHVS and CDR2 FQNEAQ. V shed 4 bases, J shed 2 bases, and the junction held 4 bases outside the gene matches. CDR3 sequence: CASSSPGLAYEQYF. CDR3 DNA: TGTGCCAGCAGCTCGCCGGGACTAGCCTACGAGCAGTACTTC.

V gene TRBV6-4 combines with J gene TRBJ2-3; 11 bases match TRBD2. In germline, CDR1 is MRHNA, CDR2 SNTAGT. This CDR3 is 15 amino acids long. Trimming cost V 5 bases and J 6 bases; bases outside gene matches: 7. DNA of the CDR3: TGTGCCAGCAGTAGACTAGCGGGGACTGCGGATACGCAGTATTTT. This codes for CASSRLAGTADTQYF.

The chain has TRBV5-1 and TRBJ1-4; possibly TRBD1 for D (6 bases). Germline V gene sequence: CDR1 SGHRS, CDR2 YFSETQ. This CDR3 is built from 17 residues. With 0 bases removed from V and 3 bases from J, the gap between germline ends came to 15 bases. CDR3 sequence: CASSLVPGVMSNEKLFF. In nucleotides, the CDR3 is TGCGCCAGCAGCTTGGTCCCAGGGGTTATGTCTAATGAAAAACTGTTTTTT. Complete variable domain (other parts from reference TRBV5-1 and TRBJ1-4): KAGVTQTPRYLIKTRGQQVTLSCSPISGHRSVSWYQQTPGQGLQFLFEYFSETQRNKGNFPGRFSGRQFSNSRSEMNVSTLELGDSALYLCASSLVPGVMSNEKLFFGSGTQLSVL.

The rearrangement links TRBV5-4 to TRBJ2-7, with D perhaps TRBD1 (5 bases). This CDR3 is 15 amino acids long. Germline CDR1 and CDR2: SGHNT and YYREEE (reference sequence). Trimming pared 1 base from V and 2 bases from J, leaving 13 bases between. CDR3: CASSLSWLGAYEQYF. CDR3 nucleotides: TGTGCCAGCAGCTTGTCGTGGCTAGGGGCCTACGAGCAGTACTTC.